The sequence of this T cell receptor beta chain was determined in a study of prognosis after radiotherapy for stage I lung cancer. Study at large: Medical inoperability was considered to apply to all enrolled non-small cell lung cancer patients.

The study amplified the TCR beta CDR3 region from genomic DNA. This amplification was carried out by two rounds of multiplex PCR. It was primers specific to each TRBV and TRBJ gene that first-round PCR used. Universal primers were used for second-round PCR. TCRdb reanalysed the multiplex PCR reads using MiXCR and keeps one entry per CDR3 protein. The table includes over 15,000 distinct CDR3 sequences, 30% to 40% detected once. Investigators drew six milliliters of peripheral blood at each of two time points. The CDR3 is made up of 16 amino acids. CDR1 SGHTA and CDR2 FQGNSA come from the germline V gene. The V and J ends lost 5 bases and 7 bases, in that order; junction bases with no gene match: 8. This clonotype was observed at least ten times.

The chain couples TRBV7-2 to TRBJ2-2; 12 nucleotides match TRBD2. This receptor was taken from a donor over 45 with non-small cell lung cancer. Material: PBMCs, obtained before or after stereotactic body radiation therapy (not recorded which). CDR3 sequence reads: CASSQLAGGSGGELFF. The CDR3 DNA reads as TGTGCCAGCAGCCAACTAGCGGGAGGCTCTGGCGGGGAGCTGTTTTTT.